The TCR beta chain under discussion was sequenced for a study of cytomegalovirus exposure and HLA in healthy donors. Study in general: Genetic ancestry analysis placed 75% to 85% of the roughly 400 donors that were genotyped in the Caucasian-associated cluster. Findings and caveats of the study: As a later analysis revealed, the rate of TCR association differed by HLA locus, with DRB1 most and HLA-C fewest.

On this clone itself: Its cognate antigen is unknown.

Use of 60 Vbeta and 13 Jbeta primers characterized the PCR. Using immunoSEQ multiplex PCR, the repertoire was profiled, and TCRdb retains in-frame clones only, with some absent. This table has around 40,000 clones, roughly 90% appearing once. From germline, CDR1 is PRHDT and CDR2 FYEKMQ (reference sequence). V dropped 5 bases and J dropped 2 bases, with 18 bases sitting between them. CDR3 length: 16 amino acids. The clonotype comes from a woman between 40 and 55 years old in good health and CMV-seropositive. The V call is TRBV13, the J call TRBJ1-1; TRBD1 is a possible D gene (5 bases). The specimen was PBMCs. CDR3 amino acids: CASSPRYGTLNTEAFF. The DNA of the CDR3 is TGTGCCAGCAGCCCAAGATATGGGACTTTAAACACTGAAGCTTTCTTT.